The clone carrying this TCR beta chain occurred once. Its antigen remains unidentified. Ipilimumab, 1 mg/kg, started 14 to 28 days after autologous transplant. From germline, CDR1 is MNHEY and CDR2 SVGAGI. The CDR3 extends over 15 amino acids. Trimming shortened V by 4 bases and J by 4 bases, and 16 bases separated the two germline ends. The data stem from a study of ipilimumab plus nivolumab after autologous stem cell transplantation. As for the study in general: Patients received a median of roughly five ipilimumab and about 8 nivolumab doses. The DLBCL cohort had primary refractory and relapsed disease, with 18-month progression-free survival of around 86% and 29%. Whole-study findings and limits: TCR repertoire, Treg phenotype and gut microbiota reportedly support more study of this approach.

Assay: immunoSEQ multiplex PCR; the TCRdb copy retains only in-frame clones and omits some. The data hold fewer than 95,000 clones, with nearly 85% observed a single time. This sample comprised PBMCs, obtained in a trial of ipilimumab plus nivolumab as post-transplant consolidation. The chain links TRBV6-5 to TRBJ1-1, with D possibly being TRBD1 (6 bases). The source of this sequence is a male donor with diffuse large B-cell lymphoma. For the CDR3, the DNA is TGTGCCAGCAGTTCCCCAAGAGGGGGGGGCACTGAAGCTTTCTTT. Its translation is CASSSPRGGGTEAFF.